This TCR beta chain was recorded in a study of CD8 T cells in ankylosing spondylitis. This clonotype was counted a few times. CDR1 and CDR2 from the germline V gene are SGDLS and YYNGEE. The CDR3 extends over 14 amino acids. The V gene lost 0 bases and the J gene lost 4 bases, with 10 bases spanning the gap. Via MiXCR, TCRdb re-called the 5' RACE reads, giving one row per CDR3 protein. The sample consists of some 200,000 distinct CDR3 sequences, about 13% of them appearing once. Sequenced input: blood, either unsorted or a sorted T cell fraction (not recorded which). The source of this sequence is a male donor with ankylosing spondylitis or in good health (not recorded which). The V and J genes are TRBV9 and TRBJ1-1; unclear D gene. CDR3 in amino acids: CASSVGRSLTEAFF. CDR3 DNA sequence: TGTGCCAGCAGCGTAGGTCGGTCCCTCACTGAAGCTTTCTTT.